Listed below are T cell receptor beta chains from one sample, sequenced in a study of long-term antiretroviral therapy in people with HIV. The table came from immunoSEQ multiplex PCR; TCRdb's copy has only in-frame clones and leaves some out. This table has 26,000 or so clones, approximately 86% appearing once. This specimen consisted of unsorted PBMCs, obtained 1.9 years after starting antiretroviral therapy. The receptors shown here come from a woman under 40 with HIV. Each CDR3 is given with its conserved first and last residue.

v_call: TRBV2
j_call: TRBJ1-6
cdr3_aa: CASNRDNSPLHF

v_call: TRBV2
j_call: TRBJ2-2
cdr3_aa: CASSGVNTGELFF

v_call: TRBV7-9
j_call: TRBJ1-2
cdr3_aa: CASSFQGAEGYTF

v_call: TRBV5-1
j_call: TRBJ1-1
cdr3_aa: CASSRGAEAFF

v_call: TRBV5-4
j_call: TRBJ2-5
cdr3_aa: CASSLAASDETQYF

v_call: TRBV2
j_call: TRBJ1-6
cdr3_aa: CASSEAGAGYNSPLHF

v_call: TRBV6-6
j_call: TRBJ1-5
cdr3_aa: CASSPQHNQPQHF

v_call: TRBV27
j_call: TRBJ2-7
cdr3_aa: CASSLGSYGFEQYF

v_call: TRBV7-6
j_call: TRBJ1-2
cdr3_aa: CASSPGTGGDYGYTF

v_call: TRBV29-1
j_call: TRBJ1-1
cdr3_aa: CSAPGRLNTEAFF

v_call: TRBV6-5
j_call: TRBJ1-6
cdr3_aa: CASTPPSPLHF

v_call: TRBV5-6
j_call: TRBJ1-2
cdr3_aa: CASSWGTGDGYTF

v_call: TRBV30
j_call: TRBJ1-5
cdr3_aa: CAWSPRGTQQPQHF

v_call: TRBV14
j_call: TRBJ2-5
cdr3_aa: CASSPPYTGSETQYF

v_call: TRBV18
j_call: TRBJ2-2
cdr3_aa: CASSPTAHLAGELFF

v_call: TRBV15
j_call: TRBJ2-2
cdr3_aa: CATKSSFNAGELFF

v_call: TRBV11-3
j_call: TRBJ2-2
cdr3_aa: CASSLDLGGAFIGELFF

v_call: TRBV7-2
j_call: TRBJ1-5
cdr3_aa: CASSRNAGNQPQHF